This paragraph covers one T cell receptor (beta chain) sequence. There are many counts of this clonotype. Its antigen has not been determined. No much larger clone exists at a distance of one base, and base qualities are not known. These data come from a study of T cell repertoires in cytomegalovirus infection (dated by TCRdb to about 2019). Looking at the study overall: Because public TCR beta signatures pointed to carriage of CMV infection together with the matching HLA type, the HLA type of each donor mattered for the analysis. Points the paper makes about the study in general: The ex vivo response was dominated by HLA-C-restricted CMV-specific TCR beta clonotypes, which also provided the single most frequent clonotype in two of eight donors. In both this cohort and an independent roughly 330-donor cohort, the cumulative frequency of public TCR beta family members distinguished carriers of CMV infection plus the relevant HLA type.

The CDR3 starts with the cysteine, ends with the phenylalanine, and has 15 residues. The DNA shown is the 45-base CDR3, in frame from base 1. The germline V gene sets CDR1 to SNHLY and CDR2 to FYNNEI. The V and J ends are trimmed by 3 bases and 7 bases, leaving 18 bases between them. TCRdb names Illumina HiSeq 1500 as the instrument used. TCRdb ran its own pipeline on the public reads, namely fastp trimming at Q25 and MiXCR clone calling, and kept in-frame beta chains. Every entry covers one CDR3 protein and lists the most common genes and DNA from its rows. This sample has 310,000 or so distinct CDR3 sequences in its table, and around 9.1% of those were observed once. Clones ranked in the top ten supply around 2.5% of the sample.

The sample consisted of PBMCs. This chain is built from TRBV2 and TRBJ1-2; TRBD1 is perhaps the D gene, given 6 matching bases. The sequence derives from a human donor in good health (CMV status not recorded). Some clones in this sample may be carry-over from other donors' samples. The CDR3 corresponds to CASSDSQARGGGYTF. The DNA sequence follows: TGTGCCAGCAGTGATTCCCAAGCCAGGGGAGGTGGCTACACCTTC.